These T cell receptor beta chains were read from a single sample in a study of T cell responses to AZD1222 COVID-19 vaccine. Produced via immunoSEQ multiplex PCR; TCRdb's table is partial and in-frame only. The sample contains approximately 120,000 clones, over 75% of which appear only once. The sequencing here drew on peripheral blood, taken on day 0 of AZD1222 vaccination. Source of these receptors: an adult in good health. The CDR3 runs from the conserved cysteine through the conserved F or W. The order of the fields is clone size, V gene, D gene, CDR3 length, J gene, CDR3 DNA, CDR3 protein. The D gene is left open where the match is weak. Clone size, where shown, is once, few, many, or a class for clones that have expanded.

.	TRBV29-1	TRBD1	16	TRBJ1-2	TGCAGCGTTGAGGGAGCCGACAGGGGCGGACGCTATGGCTACACCTTC	CSVEGADRGGRYGYTF
.	TRBV20-1	TRBD2	19	TRBJ2-1	TGCAGTGCTAGTACCCCCCCGACGGGACCGGGACTAGCACTCAATGAGCAGTTCTTC	CSASTPPTGPGLALNEQFF
.	TRBV5-1	.	14	TRBJ1-1	TGCGCCAGCAGCTCCACGACTACGAACACTGAAGCTTTCTTT	CASSSTTTNTEAFF
.	TRBV2	.	11	TRBJ2-1	TGTGCCAGCAAAGGGGTAGGTGAGCAGTTCTTC	CASKGVGEQFF
few	TRBV18	TRBD1	16	TRBJ1-3	TGTGCCAGCTCACCAATTCAGGGGGCCTCTGGAAACACCATATATTTT	CASSPIQGASGNTIYF
few	TRBV3-1/TRBV3-2	.	11	TRBJ1-5	TGTGCCAGCAGCCAAGCTCAGCCCCAGCATTTT	CASSQAQPQHF
.	TRBV5-5	TRBD2	16	TRBJ2-5	TGTGCCAGCAGCTTGTTCCCTAGCGGGAATTATCCGACCCAGTACTTC	CASSLFPSGNYPTQYF
.	TRBV5-8	TRBD2	17	TRBJ2-1	TGTGCCAGCAGCTCCGCCCGCGGGAGGGCCACACACAATGAGCAGTTCTTC	CASSSARGRATHNEQFF
.	TRBV13	.	12	TRBJ2-7	TGTGCCAGCAGCTTAAGAGGAGACGGGCAGTACTTC	CASSLRGDGQYF
.	TRBV2	.	13	TRBJ1-5	TGTGCCAGCAGTGAGCCAGGGAAACAGCCCCAGCATTTT	CASSEPGKQPQHF
.	TRBV3-1/TRBV3-2	.	13	TRBJ2-5	TGTGCCAGCAGCCCCGGGACAGCGGGGTCCCAGTACTTC	CASSPGTAGSQYF
once	TRBV25-1	TRBD1	18	TRBJ1-5	TGTGCCAGCAGTGAAGCTCCCGACAGGGACGGGAGCAATCAGCCCCAGCATTTT	CASSEAPDRDGSNQPQHF
.	TRBV9	TRBD2	19	TRBJ2-2	TGTGCCAGCAGCGTAGAACTAGCGGGGCGCAATACGAACACCGGGGAGCTGTTTTTT	CASSVELAGRNTNTGELFF
.	TRBV5-1	.	16	TRBJ1-3	TGCGCCAGCAGCCGGACCAGCGGGGGGCCTTCTGACACCATATATTTT	CASSRTSGGPSDTIYF
.	TRBV18	TRBD2	17	TRBJ2-3	TGTGCCAGCTCACCACCCCTAGCGGGGGGGTTCGCAGATACGCAGTATTTT	CASSPPLAGGFADTQYF
.	TRBV30	.	14	TRBJ1-4	TGTGCCTGGAGGGGGGGAACGGCTAATGAAAAACTGTTTTTT	CAWRGGTANEKLFF
.	TRBV19	.	14	TRBJ1-2	TGTGCCAGTAGTATAGTCGGGGTCCCGTTGGGCTACACCTTC	CASSIVGVPLGYTF
once	TRBV19	.	16	TRBJ1-6	TGTGCCAGTAGTATTGGCAGGGTCTCCTATAATTCACCCCTCCACTTT	CASSIGRVSYNSPLHF
.	TRBV7-2	TRBD1	14	TRBJ2-7	TGTGCCAGCAGCCGGACAGGGATGGCGGGGGAGCAGTACTTC	CASSRTGMAGEQYF
.	TRBV25-1	.	15	TRBJ1-4	TGTGCCAGCAGTGACCTCGACAGAGGGCCTGAAAAACTGTTTTTT	CASSDLDRGPEKLFF
.	TRBV4-3	.	16	TRBJ1-5	TGCGCCAGCAGCCAAGAATTAAACCCCGGGAGTCAGCCCCAGCATTTT	CASSQELNPGSQPQHF
.	TRBV5-1	TRBD2	14	TRBJ2-1	TGCGCCAGCGAGGGGCAGGGAGGGTACAATGAGCAGTTCTTC	CASEGQGGYNEQFF
.	TRBV21-1	.	14	TRBJ2-5	TGTGCCAGCAGCAAGCGGGAGGGCGGAGAGACCCAGTACTTC	CASSKREGGETQYF
.	TRBV6-2/TRBV6-3	.	15	TRBJ1-4	TGTGCCAGCAGTTACTCGTCGGTGGGAGGGACAAAACTGTTTTTT	CASSYSSVGGTKLFF
.	TRBV6-1	TRBD2	16	TRBJ2-5	TGTGCCAGCAGTGAGGAACTAGCGGGAGGGAGGGAGACCCAGTACTTC	CASSEELAGGRETQYF
.	TRBV19	TRBD1	17	TRBJ2-6	TGTGCCAGTAAGGGGGACAGGGGACATCCTGGGGCCAACGTCCTGACTTTC	CASKGDRGHPGANVLTF
.	TRBV10-2	.	15	TRBJ2-5	TGCGCCAGCAGCGGTGGGACGGGGACCCAAGAGACCCAGTACTTC	CASSGGTGTQETQYF
.	TRBV5-4	.	16	TRBJ2-3	TGTGCCAGCAGCTCATGGGCTGCTGCCTACACAGATACGCAGTATTTT	CASSSWAAAYTDTQYF
once	TRBV6-1	.	14	TRBJ2-2	TGTGCCAGCAGTGAACCAGCTGGCACCGGGGAGCTGTTTTTT	CASSEPAGTGELFF
once	TRBV6-5	.	15	TRBJ2-1	TGTGCCAGCAGTTACAGGGGTGATAGGCCTTTTGAGCAGTTCTTC	CASSYRGDRPFEQFF
.	TRBV7-2	.	12	TRBJ1-5	TGTGCCAGCAGCCTCGGCGCTCAGCCCCAGCATTTT	CASSLGAQPQHF
.	TRBV10-1	.	15	TRBJ1-5	TGCGCCAGCAGCTCCTTCCGGGGGTTCAATCAGCCCCAGCATTTT	CASSSFRGFNQPQHF
.	TRBV7-9	.	15	TRBJ1-1	TGTGCCAGCAGCTTAGAGACAGGCTGGAACACTGAAGCTTTCTTT	CASSLETGWNTEAFF
.	TRBV7-9	TRBD1	15	TRBJ2-7	TGTGCCAGCAGCTACCGGGACAGGGGTTGGGACGAGCAGTACTTC	CASSYRDRGWDEQYF
.	TRBV6-6	TRBD1	14	TRBJ2-7	TGTGCCAGCAGTCGAGGGACAGGGACCTACGAGCAGTACTTC	CASSRGTGTYEQYF
.	TRBV3-1/TRBV3-2	TRBD2	16	TRBJ2-1	TGTGCCAGCAGCCAAGCAAGAGCGGGACGGTACAATGAGCAGTTCTTC	CASSQARAGRYNEQFF
.	TRBV5-3	TRBD2	16	TRBJ2-3	TGTGCCAGAAGCATAGGGACTAGCGGGGTTCCAGATACGCAGTATTTT	CARSIGTSGVPDTQYF
.	TRBV7-9	.	16	TRBJ2-2	TGTGCCAGCAGCTTACCCTCCCGGGACTCCCGCGGGGAGCTGTTTTTT	CASSLPSRDSRGELFF
.	TRBV5-1	TRBD1	15	TRBJ2-7	TGCGCCAGCAGCACCTGGACAGGGAGCTCCTACGAGCAGTACTTC	CASSTWTGSSYEQYF
.	TRBV7-3	.	16	TRBJ2-7	TGTGCCAGCAGCTTAAAGAACAGGGAGAGCTCCTACGAGCAGTACTTC	CASSLKNRESSYEQYF
.	TRBV19	TRBD1	16	TRBJ1-1	TGTGCCAGTAGTGTAGCCCTTCCGGGACAGGGGGATGAAGCTTTCTTT	CASSVALPGQGDEAFF
many	TRBV6-8	.	18	TRBJ1-6	TGTGCCAGCAGTTACCGACCCTTTGGATACTTCTATAATTCACCCCTCCACTTT	CASSYRPFGYFYNSPLHF
.	TRBV6-5	.	14	TRBJ1-1	TGTGCCAGCAGTTACGGAACTACGGTGTCTGAAGCTTTCTTT	CASSYGTTVSEAFF
.	TRBV19	.	18	TRBJ1-2	TGTGCCAGTAGTACCCAGGGACGGCTCACCCGGGGGCTCTATGGCTACACCTTC	CASSTQGRLTRGLYGYTF
.	TRBV11-2	TRBD1	15	TRBJ1-1	TGTGCCAGCACCACCGGGACAGGGCCGAACACTGAAGCTTTCTTT	CASTTGTGPNTEAFF
.	TRBV5-4	TRBD2	19	TRBJ2-4	TGTGCCAGCAGCCCCGGACTAGCGGGGGGGCCTGCGACCAAAAACATTCAGTACTTC	CASSPGLAGGPATKNIQYF
.	TRBV28	.	14	TRBJ2-5	TGTGCCAGCAGTTTATTGGGGGGTAGGGAGACCCAGTACTTC	CASSLLGGRETQYF
.	TRBV7-8	TRBD1	15	TRBJ1-1	TGTGCCAGCAGCCCGAGAGGGACAGGGAACACTGAAGCTTTCTTT	CASSPRGTGNTEAFF
.	TRBV13	.	14	TRBJ1-6	TGTGCCAGCAGCTTGGAGGGAAGAAGGTCACCCCTCCACTTT	CASSLEGRRSPLHF
.	TRBV15	.	15	TRBJ1-6	TGTGCCACCAGCAGAGATTCGGGTAATGGATCACCCCTCCACTTT	CATSRDSGNGSPLHF
.	TRBV7-9	.	14	TRBJ1-1	TGTGCCAGCAGCTTAGATTGGGGTGGCACTGAAGCTTTCTTT	CASSLDWGGTEAFF
.	TRBV19	TRBD1	16	TRBJ1-1	TGTGCCAGTAGCATAAGTAGGGGGCTACTGAACACTGAAGCTTTCTTT	CASSISRGLLNTEAFF
.	TRBV15	.	15	TRBJ1-1	TGTGCCACCAGCAGAAGGGTAGTGGGCAACACTGAAGCTTTCTTT	CATSRRVVGNTEAFF